What follows describes a single T cell receptor beta chain. The sample belongs to a study of PD-L1 blockade in urothelial cancer. At the level of the study: When blood samples were assessed, the median T cell count was around 140,000.

This CDR3 contains 15 residues. The germline CDR1 and CDR2 sequences are GTSNPN and SVGIG (reference sequence). The trim removed 2 bases at V and 5 bases at J, leaving 4 bases unmatched. Patients were diagnosed with urothelial carcinoma, either locally advanced or metastatic. Libraries were prepared by immunoSEQ multiplex PCR; TCRdb keeps only in-frame clonotypes and omits some of them. The sample holds about 80,000 clones, roughly 87% seen once. The clonotype was recovered from a woman in her 70s with urothelial cancer. The gene calls are TRBV30 and TRBJ2-1, with 12 bases aligning to TRBD2. The material was PBMCs, obtained around atezolizumab (anti-PD-L1) treatment. For the CDR3, the DNA is TGTGCCTGGAGTATCGGACTAGCGGGACACAATGAGCAGTTCTTC. Its translation is CAWSIGLAGHNEQFF.